This entry lists 32 T cell receptor beta chains sequenced from one sample in a study of shared clonotypes between healthy human individuals. Libraries were prepared by immunoSEQ multiplex PCR; TCRdb keeps only in-frame clonotypes and omits some of them. This table has about 470,000 clones, roughly 77% appearing once. Sequencing input: PBMCs. These receptors all come from a woman in her forties in good health. Some clones in this sample may be carry-over from other donors' samples.

There are many counts of this clone. V usage is TRBV2 and J usage is TRBJ2-1; 12 bases match TRBD2. The CDR3 sequence is 14 residues long. Germline lookup yields CDR1 SNHLY and CDR2 FYNNEI. Trimming removed 7 bases from V and 7 bases from J; junction bases left unmatched: 5. In DNA, the CDR3 is TGTGCCAGCACCACCGGGACTAGCGGGAATGAGCAGTTCTTC. This translates into CASTTGTSGNEQFF.

The rearrangement links TRBV7-9 to TRBJ2-7; D remains unclear. V gave up 0 bases and J gave up 0 bases, with 9 bases separating them. This CDR3 is built from 15 residues. Germline V gene data show CDR1 as SEHNR and CDR2 as FQNEAQ (reference sequence). The CDR3 nucleotides read TGTGCCAGCAGCTTAGCTAAGATTAGCTCCTACGAGCAGTACTTC. Residues: CASSLAKISSYEQYF.

This chain uses TRBV11-2 with TRBJ2-5, with a weak D call TRBD2 (6 bases). The end of the DNA fits TRBJ2-7 better, so the J call may be wrong. Per the germline V gene, CDR1 is SGHAT and CDR2 is FQNNGV. The CDR3 spans 15 residues. CDR3 amino acids: CASSLDRWTTGEQYF. The CDR3 region has the DNA TGTGCCAGCAGCTTAGATCGCTGGACTACGGGCGAGCAGTACTTC.

The rearrangement links TRBV4-3 to TRBJ2-3; D not resolved. CDR1 is LGHNA and CDR2 is YSLEER in the germline V gene. This CDR3 comprises 13 residues. With 4 bases removed from V and 5 bases from J, the gap between germline ends came to 10 bases. DNA for the CDR3: TGCGCCAGCAGCCGCCTCTTGAGAGATACGCAGTATTTT. Translation: CASSRLLRDTQYF.

This sequence joins TRBV7-3 and TRBJ1-1; D gene uncertain. CDR1 SGHTA and CDR2 FQGTGA come from the germline V gene. There are 13 residues in the CDR3. V was shortened by 2 bases and J by 4 bases, with 8 bases between the two germline ends. This CDR3 is CASSLGSSTEAFF. CDR3 DNA: TGTGCCAGCAGCTTAGGGTCCAGCACTGAAGCTTTCTTT.

The chain joins TRBV28 to TRBJ2-7; tentatively, D is TRBD2 (6 bases). The CDR3 extends over 13 amino acids. Trimming left V 7 bases short and J 3 bases short, with 13 bases between. From germline, CDR1 is MDHEN and CDR2 SYDVKM. The chain's CDR3 is CASKASEGYEQYF. CDR3 coding DNA: TGTGCCAGCAAAGCTAGCGAGGGCTACGAGCAGTACTTC.

The chain recombines TRBV2 with TRBJ1-2; the match to TRBD1 covers 8 bases. The germline gives CDR1 SNHLY, CDR2 FYNNEI. After removal of 5 bases from V and 6 bases from J, the junction contained 17 bases not matched to a gene. This CDR3 is built from 17 residues. This CDR3 reads CASSFPQSDRVYDGYTF. The CDR3 nucleotides read TGTGCCAGCAGTTTTCCACAATCGGACAGGGTGTATGATGGCTACACCTTC. Based on the CDR3 plus reference TRBV2 and TRBJ1-2, the full variable domain is EPEVTQTPSHQVTQMGQEVILRCVPISNHLYFYWYRQILGQKVEFLVSFYNNEISEKSEIFDDQFSVERPDGSNFTLKIRSTKLEDSAMYFCASSFPQSDRVYDGYTFGSGTRLTVV.

Concerning this clone: Additional DNA sequences in this sample encode the identical CDR3. The gene calls are TRBV27 and TRBJ1-3, with TRBD1 as a possible D gene (6 bases). This CDR3 is built from 15 residues. Per germline, CDR1 MNHEY and CDR2 SMNVEV (reference sequence). Trimming took 4 bases from V and 0 from J, leaving 10 bases between them. CDR3 DNA: TGTGCCAGCAGTTCGGACAGAGACTCTGGAAACACCATATATTTT. Its protein is CASSSDRDSGNTIYF.

The J gene is TRBJ2-7, the V gene TRBV7-9; weak D call: TRBD2 (6 bases). Trimming took off 5 bases at V and 3 bases at J, with 20 bases between the two ends. Germline V lookup: CDR1 SEHNR, CDR2 FQNEAQ (reference sequence). This CDR3 has 16 residues. DNA for the CDR3: TGTGCCAGCAGCGCGCAAGGAGCGGGCCGGGACTACGAGCAGTACTTC. Encoded protein: CASSAQGAGRDYEQYF.

The genes are TRBV10-2 and TRBJ1-5, with D maybe TRBD1 (5 bases). The CDR3 loop spans 13 amino acids. Germline CDR1 WSHSY, CDR2 SAAADI. V lost 5 bases and J 6 bases, leaving 11 bases between the germline ends. The CDR3 DNA sequence: TGCGCCAGCAGTCGCCAGGGCGGTCAGCCCCAGCATTTT. The encoded protein is CASSRQGGQPQHF.

V is TRBV6-6 and J is TRBJ2-3; tentatively, D is TRBD2 (6 bases). CDR1 and CDR2 (germline): MNHNY, SVGAGI (reference sequence). With 4 bases removed from V and 3 bases from J, the gap between germline ends came to 17 bases. The CDR3 runs to 16 residues. The CDR3 spells CASSWGNSGATDTQYF. For the CDR3, the DNA is TGTGCCAGCAGTTGGGGGAATAGCGGAGCGACAGATACGCAGTATTTT.

This clone was detected many times. V and J are TRBV27 and TRBJ1-1; tentatively, D is TRBD1 (5 bases). Germline V gene sequence: CDR1 MNHEY, CDR2 SMNVEV (reference sequence). The CDR3 loop spans 15 amino acids. Trimming stripped 2 bases from V and 0 bases from J, with 10 bases between. The CDR3 bases are TGTGCCAGCAGTTTACGGACACCCATGAACACTGAAGCTTTCTTT. Protein sequence: CASSLRTPMNTEAFF.

This clone was seen a few times. The V and J genes are TRBV18 and TRBJ2-3; 12 bases align to TRBD2. V lost 6 bases, J lost 0 bases, and 13 bases stayed unmatched. Germline CDR1 and CDR2: KGHSH and LQKENI. This CDR3 spans 19 amino acids. The CDR3 loop is CASSLPGLAGTPSTDTQYF. The CDR3 DNA is TGTGCCAGCTCCCTTCCGGGACTAGCGGGCACACCAAGCACAGATACGCAGTATTTT.

This sequence joins TRBV28 and TRBJ2-5; D remains ambiguous. The assigned J gene may be wrong: the sequence end matches TRBJ2-7 better. The CDR3 loop spans 13 amino acids. Germline CDR1 MDHEN, CDR2 SYDVKM. In DNA form, the CDR3 reads TGTGCCAGCAGTTTAAAATTCTACTACGAGCAGTACTTC. This encodes CASSLKFYYEQYF.

Only a few counts were recorded for this clone. Here the CDR3 DNA reads TGTGCCAGCAGCGTAGCTAACAGGCCCTACGAGCAGTACTTC. Translation: CASSVANRPYEQYF. The genes are TRBV9 and TRBJ2-7; tentatively, D is TRBD1 (5 bases). V was trimmed by 0 bases and J by 2 bases, leaving 9 bases between them. The CDR3 extends over 14 amino acids. Germline V lookup: CDR1 SGDLS, CDR2 YYNGEE. Full variable domain (missing parts from reference TRBV9 and TRBJ2-7): DSGVTQTPKHLITATGQRVTLRCSPRSGDLSVYWYQQSLDQGLQFLIQYYNGEERAKGNILERFSAQQFPDLHSELNLSSLELGDSALYFCASSVANRPYEQYFGPGTRLTVT.

In DNA form, the CDR3 reads TGTGCCAGCAGTAGAAACAGGGGCAGCAATCAGCCCCAGCATTTT. The encoded protein is CASSRNRGSNQPQHF. The chain couples TRBV28 to TRBJ1-5, with TRBD1 identical over 7 bases. With V trimmed by 5 bases and J by 1 base, 5 bases remained unmatched. CDR1 is MDHEN, CDR2 SYDVKM, per germline. This CDR3 comprises 15 residues.

This rearrangement joins TRBV15 to TRBJ2-1; D remains unclear. V lost 3 bases and J lost 5, with 5 bases in between. Germline loops: CDR1 LNHNV, CDR2 YYDKDF (reference sequence). The CDR3 loop spans 12 amino acids. The CDR3 protein is CATSSLNNEQFF. The CDR3 coding sequence is TGTGCCACCAGCAGCCTCAACAATGAGCAGTTCTTC.

The rearrangement links TRBV28 to TRBJ2-3, with 7 bases that match TRBD2. Germline V gene data show CDR1 as MDHEN and CDR2 as SYDVKM. After removal of 5 bases from V and 4 bases from J, the junction contained 12 bases not matched to a gene. The CDR3 length is 16 residues. CDR3 sequence reads: CASSAARGVAADTQYF. The CDR3 region has the DNA TGTGCCAGCAGTGCGGCTCGGGGGGTGGCCGCAGATACGCAGTATTTT.

The chain has TRBV4-2 and TRBJ2-1; a weak D match, TRBD1 (5 bases). CDR1 is LGHNA and CDR2 is YNFKEQ in the germline V gene. Trimming removed 3 bases from V and 5 bases from J, with 14 bases in between. The CDR3 covers 15 residues. The CDR3 loop is CASSQGQGEDNEQFF. In DNA form, the CDR3 reads TGTGCCAGCAGCCAGGGGCAGGGTGAGGACAATGAGCAGTTCTTC.

The chain employs TRBV6-4 and TRBJ2-2; 10 bases map to TRBD2. After removal of 7 bases from V and 5 bases from J, the junction contained 7 bases not matched to a gene. This CDR3 spans 15 amino acids. Looked up from germline, CDR1 is MRHNA and CDR2 is SNTAGT. CDR3 nucleotide sequence: TGTGCCAGCAAGGTTCTAGCGGGAGTTACCGGGGAGCTGTTTTTT. The encoded protein is CASKVLAGVTGELFF.

Concerning this clone: A far larger clone is off by one base, so a read error is likely. Other nucleotide sequences from this sample produce the same CDR3. The rearrangement joins TRBV7-9 to TRBJ1-5; D unresolved. The CDR3 consists of 13 residues. The germline V and J ends were trimmed by 5 bases and 0 bases, with 5 bases remaining between them. Germline V gives CDR1 SEHNR, CDR2 FQNEAQ (reference sequence). CDR3 residues: CASSPNSNQPQHF. The CDR3 DNA follows: TGTGCCAGCAGCCCTAATAGCAATCAGCCCCAGCATTTT.

For the CDR3, the DNA is TGTGCCAGCAGTGACTCGGCTAGCGGGAGTGGAGATACGCAGTATTTT. Translated: CASSDSASGSGDTQYF. The chain is built from TRBV6-4 and TRBJ2-3; TRBD2 aligns across 10 bases. The CDR3 contains 16 residues. V trimming: 0 bases; J trimming: 5 bases; junction bases outside the gene matches: 5. Per the germline V gene, CDR1 is MRHNA and CDR2 is SNTAGT.

The gene calls are TRBV5-1 and TRBJ1-2; D unclear. CDR3 length equals 13 residues. V shed 0 bases and J shed 7 bases, with 10 bases lying between them. Per the germline V gene, CDR1 is SGHRS and CDR2 is YFSETQ. CDR3 residues: CASSLEGYGGYTF. The CDR3 bases are TGCGCCAGCAGCTTGGAAGGGTACGGTGGCTACACCTTC. Full variable domain (missing parts from reference TRBV5-1 and TRBJ1-2): KAGVTQTPRYLIKTRGQQVTLSCSPISGHRSVSWYQQTPGQGLQFLFEYFSETQRNKGNFPGRFSGRQFSNSRSEMNVSTLELGDSALYLCASSLEGYGGYTFGSGTRLTVV.

This clone was seen just once. This sequence joins TRBV18 and TRBJ2-1, with D possibly TRBD2 on 6 matching bases. Deletions cut 6 bases from V and 0 bases from J, with 6 bases between. The CDR3 is made up of 13 amino acids. Germline loops: CDR1 KGHSH, CDR2 LQKENI. The CDR3 DNA reads TGTGCCAGCTCGACTAGCTCCTACAATGAGCAGTTCTTC. Translating it yields CASSTSSYNEQFF. The entire variable domain, with the rest obtained from reference TRBV18 and TRBJ2-1, is as follows: NAGVMQNPRHLVRRRGQEARLRCSPMKGHSHVYWYRQLPEEGLKFMVYLQKENIIDESGMPKERFSAEFPKEGPSILRIQQVVRGDSAAYFCASSTSSYNEQFFGPGTRLTVL.

V is TRBV7-6 and J is TRBJ1-1; TRBD1 might be the D (5 bases). V was trimmed by 1 base and J by 6 bases, leaving 9 bases between them. The CDR3 covers 13 residues. Germline-derived CDR1 and CDR2 are SGHVS and FNYEAQ. CDR3 protein: CASSLGGGAEAFF. In DNA form, the CDR3 reads TGTGCCAGCAGCTTAGGGGGGGGAGCTGAAGCTTTCTTT.

This clone came up a few times. The chain uses TRBV13 and TRBJ1-2; the D is unclear. There are 12 residues in the CDR3. Trimming cost V 5 bases and J 8 bases, with 12 bases left between them. CDR1 is PRHDT and CDR2 is FYEKMQ in the germline V gene (reference sequence). The chain's CDR3 is CASSGRSFGYTF. In nucleotides, the CDR3 is TGTGCCAGCAGCGGCCGGTCCTTCGGCTACACCTTC.

This rearrangement joins TRBV4-2 to TRBJ2-7; TRBD1 or TRBD2 may be the D gene (5 bases each). This CDR3 spans 15 amino acids. The germline gives CDR1 LGHNA, CDR2 YNFKEQ. Trimming removed 5 bases from V and 0 bases from J, with 14 bases in between. CDR3 in amino acids: CASSAGDQTSYEQYF. The CDR3 region has the DNA TGTGCCAGCAGCGCCGGGGACCAGACCTCCTACGAGCAGTACTTC.

The V call is TRBV5-1, the J call TRBJ1-1; tentative D call: TRBD1 (6 bases). Trimming took 7 bases from V and 1 from J, leaving 14 bases between them. The germline V gene encodes CDR1 SGHRS and CDR2 YFSETQ. The CDR3 runs to 14 residues. The CDR3 loop is CASRGLGANTEAFF. The DNA for the CDR3 is TGCGCCAGCCGAGGGCTGGGGGCGAACACTGAAGCTTTCTTT.

The gene calls are TRBV2 and TRBJ2-2; TRBD2 matches at 9 bases. The CDR3 runs 16 residues. V lost 4 bases to trimming and J lost 4 bases; unmatched junction nucleotides: 7. Germline V CDR1 and CDR2: SNHLY, FYNNEI. CDR3: CASSGISGSRTGELFF. As DNA, the CDR3 is TGTGCCAGCAGTGGGATTAGCGGGAGTCGCACCGGGGAGCTGTTTTTT.

The V call is TRBV27, the J call TRBJ2-5, with 8 bases identical to TRBD1. Germline V gene data show CDR1 as MNHEY and CDR2 as SMNVEV (reference sequence). The CDR3 runs to 15 residues. Germline trimming cut 5 bases from V and 5 bases from J; bases unmatched to any gene: 10. The chain's CDR3 is CASSPGDRHSETQYF. The CDR3 coding sequence is TGTGCCAGCAGTCCGGGGGACAGGCATTCGGAGACCCAGTACTTC.

A remark on this clone: The sample carries other DNA sequences with the same CDR3. The chain is built from TRBV27 and TRBJ2-5; 10 nucleotides agree with TRBD2. Per the germline V gene, CDR1 is MNHEY and CDR2 is SMNVEV (reference sequence). CDR3 length: 15 amino acids. The V and J ends lost 2 bases and 5 bases, in that order; junction bases with no gene match: 5. The CDR3 DNA sequence: TGTGCCAGCAGTTTAGGTAGCGGGAGGCGTGAGACCCAGTACTTC. Protein: CASSLGSGRRETQYF.

The chain links TRBV6-5 to TRBJ1-2; D is uncertain. The germline CDR1 and CDR2 sequences are MNHEY and SVGAGI. The V end lost 4 bases, the J end lost 1 base, and 13 bases lay between the germline ends. The CDR3 is 15 amino acids. CDR3 in amino acids: CASSSFLVDNYGYTF. The CDR3 DNA follows: TGTGCCAGCAGTTCTTTTTTGGTGGATAACTATGGCTACACCTTC.